The 30 T cell receptor beta chains listed next were all sequenced from one sample in a study of post-analysis software for immune sequencing data. Prepared TCR beta cDNA libraries contained unique molecular identifiers. Using its own MiXCR run on the PCR reads, TCRdb lists one record per CDR3 protein. The table lists 750,000 to 950,000 distinct CDR3 sequences, just over 45% of them singletons. For these receptors, no antigen is known. Findings and caveats of the study: Controls had lower frequencies than patients of 4 or 5 TRBV segments, which included TRBV5-6, TRBV5-1 and TRBV20-1.

Sequencing used blood. The receptors were sampled from a girl aged 5-17 years with multiple sclerosis.

The chain has TRBV12-3 or TRBV12-4 and TRBJ2-7, with D perhaps matching TRBD1 (6 bases). V was shortened by 0 bases and J by 5 bases, with 8 bases between the two germline ends. The CDR3 sequence is 13 residues long. DNA for the CDR3: TGTGCCAGCAGTTTAGCTACAGGGCACGAGCAGTACTTC. Translating gives CASSLATGHEQYF.

V is TRBV20-1 and J is TRBJ2-7, with a possible D match to TRBD1 (5 bases). In germline, CDR1 is DFQATT, CDR2 SNEGSKA (reference sequence). The germline V and J ends were trimmed by 1 base and 3 bases, with 16 bases remaining between them. CDR3 length: 15 amino acids. CDR3 coding DNA: TGCAGTGCTAGAGTCAGGGCAAGGGCCCTCTACGAGCAGTACTTC. Protein sequence: CSARVRARALYEQYF.

The chain recombines TRBV4-3 with TRBJ2-7, with 7 bases lining up with TRBD2. The CDR3 runs 15 residues. CDR1 is LGHNA, CDR2 YSLEER, per germline. With V trimmed by 1 base and J by 5 bases, 8 bases remained unmatched. In DNA, the CDR3 is TGCGCCAGCAGCCAAGCGCTAGCGGCCAACGACGAGCAGTACTTC. It translates to CASSQALAANDEQYF.

This rearrangement joins TRBV7-3 to TRBJ2-2; D is undetermined. Germline loops: CDR1 SGHTA, CDR2 FQGTGA. CDR3 length: 12 amino acids. Trimming removed 5 bases from V and 7 bases from J, with 8 bases in between. In nucleotides, the CDR3 is TGTGCCAGCAGCCGTCTTTGCGGGGAGCTGTTTTTT. This sequence encodes CASSRLCGELFF.

This clonotype was counted between two and nine times. V usage is TRBV12-3 or TRBV12-4 and J usage is TRBJ1-5, with D tentatively TRBD1 (6 bases). Trimming stripped 5 bases from V and 5 bases from J, with 10 bases between. The CDR3 extends over 13 amino acids. The CDR3 loop is CASSPRGDQPQHF. For the CDR3, the DNA is TGTGCCAGCAGTCCTAGGGGGGATCAGCCCCAGCATTTT.

The V and J genes are TRBV10-3 and TRBJ2-7; the match to TRBD1 covers 10 bases. The junction had 12 bases not matched to a gene; V was cut back by 11 bases and J by 2 bases. Germline lookup yields CDR1 ENHRY and CDR2 SYGVKD. The CDR3 length is 15 residues. The CDR3 DNA follows: TGTGCCTCACGGGACCGAGGACAGGGGGCCTACGAGCAGTACTTC. Translation: CASRDRGQGAYEQYF.

The gene calls are TRBV4-1 and TRBJ2-3; 14 positions match TRBD2. This CDR3 spans 17 amino acids. Unmatched junction bases numbered 7, after V lost 3 bases and J lost 5 bases. Germline CDR1 and CDR2: MGHRA and YSYEKL. The CDR3 spells CASSQGGLAGVQDTQYF. CDR3 nucleotides: TGCGCCAGCAGCCAGGGGGGACTAGCGGGAGTACAAGATACGCAGTATTTT.

The chain combines TRBV20-1 with TRBJ2-3; 7 nucleotides agree with TRBD2. The V gene end was trimmed by 7 bases and the J gene end by 2 bases; junction bases not matched to a gene: 9. CDR1 is DFQATT, CDR2 SNEGSKA, per germline (reference sequence). This CDR3 is built from 14 residues. CDR3 amino acids: CSGRQLANTDTQYF. CDR3 sequence (DNA): TGCAGTGGGCGCCAACTAGCGAACACAGATACGCAGTATTTT.

The J gene is TRBJ1-4, the V gene TRBV7-9; D possibly corresponds to TRBD1 (6 bases). V was shortened by 8 bases and J by 7 bases, with 11 bases between the two germline ends. The CDR3 is made up of 12 amino acids. Germline V CDR1 and CDR2: SEHNR, FQNEAQ (reference sequence). This chain's CDR3 is CASGGGPEKLFF. Written as DNA, the CDR3 is TGTGCCAGCGGTGGGGGCCCTGAAAAACTGTTTTTT. The whole variable domain, filled in from reference TRBV7-9 and TRBJ1-4, reads DTGVSQNPRHKITKRGQNVTFRCDPISEHNRLYWYRQTLGQGPEFLTYFQNEAQLEKSRLLSDRFSAERPKGSFSTLEIQRTEQGDSAMYLCASGGGPEKLFFGSGTQLSVL.

This clonotype came up a few times. This chain joins TRBV20-1 and TRBJ1-1; D not certain. CDR3 size: 13 residues. V was pared by 6 bases and J by 4 bases, with 15 bases between. Germline lookup yields CDR1 DFQATT and CDR2 SNEGSKA (reference sequence). CDR3 sequence reads: CSATYPAGTEAFF. In nucleotides, the CDR3 is TGCAGTGCAACGTACCCCGCGGGCACTGAAGCTTTCTTT.

This clonotype was recorded once. V is TRBV12-3 or TRBV12-4 and J is TRBJ1-2; 7 nucleotides agree with TRBD1. Trimming removed 6 bases from V and 8 bases from J; junction bases left unmatched: 12. The CDR3 loop spans 14 amino acids. The CDR3 is CASRETGALGGYTF. CDR3 in DNA: TGTGCCAGCAGGGAAACAGGGGCCCTTGGAGGCTACACCTTC.

The chain couples TRBV5-5 to TRBJ2-4; TRBD2 aligns across 8 bases. The J call may not be correct, given that the DNA end is closer to TRBJ2-7. CDR1 and CDR2 from the germline V gene are SGHKS and YYEKEE (reference sequence). CDR3 size: 15 residues. CDR3 sequence (DNA): TGTGCCAGCAGCTTAGATGGACTAGCAGGAAGCGAGCAGTACTTC. This sequence encodes CASSLDGLAGSEQYF.

The chain employs TRBV6-6 and TRBJ2-7, with 11 bases that match TRBD2. J was trimmed by 3 bases and V by 6 bases; bases with no gene match: 4. The germline V gene encodes CDR1 MNHNY and CDR2 SVGAGI (reference sequence). CDR3 size: 14 residues. The CDR3: CASRNSGRDYEQYF. The DNA of the CDR3 is TGTGCCAGCAGGAATAGCGGGAGGGACTACGAGCAGTACTTC.

The CDR3 protein is CASRSLGLGTDTQYF. CDR3 coding DNA: TGTGCCAGCAGATCCCTGGGGCTCGGTACAGATACGCAGTATTTT. The gene calls are TRBV27 and TRBJ2-3; TRBD1 might be the D (5 bases). The CDR3 sequence is 15 residues long. V shed 6 bases and J shed 3 bases, with 16 bases lying between them. Germline V gene data show CDR1 as MNHEY and CDR2 as SMNVEV (reference sequence).

The chain is built from TRBV4-3 and TRBJ2-1, with D unclear. Germline V gives CDR1 LGHNA, CDR2 YSLEER. Trimming shortened V by 1 base and J by 0 bases, and 13 bases separated the two germline ends. The CDR3 is made up of 17 amino acids. The CDR3 here is CASSQVGIISSYNEQFF. DNA for the CDR3: TGCGCCAGCAGCCAAGTAGGTATCATCAGCTCCTACAATGAGCAGTTCTTC.

The rearrangement links TRBV9 to TRBJ1-2, with 8 bases that match TRBD1. Losses at the gene ends were 0 bases for V and 4 bases for J; bases not matched to a gene: 11. This CDR3 contains 17 residues. The germline V gene encodes CDR1 SGDLS and CDR2 YYNGEE. DNA for the CDR3: TGTGCCAGCAGCGTAGGGGACAGGCCCGTCCGGGGCTATGGCTACACCTTC. Translating it yields CASSVGDRPVRGYGYTF. Full variable domain (missing parts from reference TRBV9 and TRBJ1-2): DSGVTQTPKHLITATGQRVTLRCSPRSGDLSVYWYQQSLDQGLQFLIQYYNGEERAKGNILERFSAQQFPDLHSELNLSSLELGDSALYFCASSVGDRPVRGYGYTFGSGTRLTVV.

CDR3 coding DNA: TGTGCCAGCAGTCCCCCTAGCGGGGTGGACACCGGGGAGCTGTTTTTT. Amino acids: CASSPPSGVDTGELFF. The V call is TRBV6-5, the J call TRBJ2-2; 9 nucleotides agree with TRBD2. The CDR3 totals 16 residues. Germline V gives CDR1 MNHEY, CDR2 SVGAGI. V was clipped by 5 bases and J by 3 bases; unmatched bases: 7.

This clonotype has only a few counts. The chain employs TRBV7-2 and TRBJ2-7; 7 bases align to TRBD2. Germline V gene lookup returns CDR1 SGHTA and CDR2 FQGNSA. V lost 0 bases and J lost 6; bases outside the gene matches: 5. The CDR3 runs 14 residues. Here the CDR3 reads CASSLAGRAGEQYF. In nucleotides, the CDR3 is TGTGCCAGCAGCTTAGCAGGGAGGGCCGGCGAGCAGTACTTC.

This clonotype was observed a handful of times. CDR3 loop: CASSPRTGGFYGYTF. The CDR3 region has the DNA TGTGCCAGCAGTCCCAGGACAGGGGGATTCTATGGCTACACCTTC. The rearrangement joins TRBV2 to TRBJ1-2; 10 bases agree with TRBD1. V lost 5 bases to trimming and J lost 4 bases; unmatched junction nucleotides: 7. Germline V gene lookup returns CDR1 SNHLY and CDR2 FYNNEI. The CDR3 spans 15 residues. The full variable domain, with the rest looked up from reference TRBV2 and TRBJ1-2, is EPEVTQTPSHQVTQMGQEVILRCVPISNHLYFYWYRQILGQKVEFLVSFYNNEISEKSEIFDDQFSVERPDGSNFTLKIRSTKLEDSAMYFCASSPRTGGFYGYTFGSGTRLTVV.

V gene TRBV29-1 combines with J gene TRBJ1-1, with 7 bases that match TRBD1. V lost 4 bases to trimming and J lost 0 bases; unmatched junction nucleotides: 2. Germline lookup yields CDR1 SQVTM and CDR2 ANQGSEA. The CDR3 consists of 13 residues. The chain's CDR3 is CSVAQGVNTEAFF. The CDR3 DNA reads as TGCAGCGTTGCCCAGGGGGTGAACACTGAAGCTTTCTTT.

The rearrangement links TRBV7-9 to TRBJ2-3; D uncertain. Germline V gives CDR1 SEHNR, CDR2 FQNEAQ (reference sequence). Trimming removed 5 bases at V and 1 base at J, with 13 bases between. The CDR3 contains 15 residues. The CDR3, as DNA: TGTGCCAGCAGCCAGATCGTAACAGGCACAGATACGCAGTATTTT. Translation: CASSQIVTGTDTQYF.

The rearrangement joins TRBV29-1 to TRBJ2-1; D possibly uses TRBD1 or TRBD2 (5 bases each). This CDR3 spans 12 amino acids. CDR1 and CDR2 from the germline V gene are SQVTM and ANQGSEA. The CDR3 here is CTWGLGSGEQFF. CDR3 coding DNA: TGCACCTGGGGGTTGGGGTCGGGTGAGCAGTTCTTC.

V is TRBV14 and J is TRBJ2-5, with 7 bases that match TRBD2. Germline CDR1 SGHDN, CDR2 FVKESK. This CDR3 contains 15 residues. The trim removed 0 bases at V and 5 bases at J, leaving 6 bases unmatched. CDR3 DNA: TGTGCCAGCAGCCAAGAACGGACTAGTAGGGAGACCCAGTACTTC. As protein: CASSQERTSRETQYF.

This chain links TRBV12-3 or TRBV12-4 with TRBJ1-1; tentative D call: TRBD1 (6 bases). V was shortened by 4 bases and J by 6 bases, with 18 bases between the two germline ends. This CDR3 spans 15 amino acids. CDR3: CASSSHLREGAEAFF. The CDR3 nucleotides are TGTGCCAGCAGTTCCCACCTTCGCGAGGGGGCTGAAGCTTTCTTT.

V usage is TRBV15 and J usage is TRBJ2-7, with D maybe TRBD1 (6 bases). Trimming removed 0 bases at V and 1 base at J, with 10 bases between. The CDR3 is 15 residues long. Germline CDR1 and CDR2: LNHNV and YYDKDF (reference sequence). The CDR3 reads CATSRDGGISYEQYF. The CDR3 DNA reads TGTGCCACCAGCAGAGATGGGGGCATTTCCTACGAGCAGTACTTC.

This clonotype has more than one count but fewer than ten. The V and J genes are TRBV5-1 and TRBJ2-1; maybe TRBD2 (6 bases). Deletions cut 2 bases from V and 0 bases from J, with 9 bases between. The germline CDR1 and CDR2 sequences are SGHRS and YFSETQ. The CDR3 extends over 15 amino acids. The CDR3 sequence: CASSLSGPSYNEQFF. CDR3 coding DNA: TGCGCCAGCAGCTTAAGCGGGCCCTCCTACAATGAGCAGTTCTTC.

This chain connects TRBV20-1 to TRBJ2-7; 9 bases fit TRBD2. CDR3 length equals 15 residues. CDR1 DFQATT and CDR2 SNEGSKA come from the germline V gene (reference sequence). V lost 6 bases, J lost 2 bases, and 11 bases stayed unmatched. Here the CDR3 DNA reads TGCAGTGCCATCCCCCAAATAGCGGGAGCCTACGAGCAGTACTTC. Translation: CSAIPQIAGAYEQYF.

This clonotype has only a few counts. V gene TRBV18 combines with J gene TRBJ2-1, with D unclear. This CDR3 comprises 14 residues. V lost 1 base to trimming and J lost 10 bases, with 14 bases between them. Per the germline V gene, CDR1 is KGHSH and CDR2 is LQKENI. The CDR3 loop is CASSPRAEIEEQFF. Written as DNA, the CDR3 is TGTGCCAGCTCACCACGGGCAGAGATTGAGGAGCAGTTCTTC.

The chain links TRBV6-5 to TRBJ2-7; a possible D gene is TRBD1 (5 bases). This CDR3 is 12 amino acids long. The V gene's germline CDR1 is MNHEY and CDR2 SVGAGI. Trimming shortened V by 6 bases and J by 11 bases, and 17 bases separated the two germline ends. CDR3 DNA: TGTGCCAGCAGCCACGGTGGCCAAGGGGAGTACTTC. Translating it yields CASSHGGQGEYF.

The chain employs TRBV6-5 and TRBJ2-1; D gene uncertain. CDR1 is MNHEY, CDR2 SVGAGI, per germline. The CDR3 consists of 15 residues. V was shortened by 6 bases and J by 4 bases, with 16 bases between the two germline ends. The CDR3 region has the DNA TGTGCCAGCAGGGAAGGGATTGCCCATTACAATGAGCAGTTCTTC. Its protein product is CASREGIAHYNEQFF.